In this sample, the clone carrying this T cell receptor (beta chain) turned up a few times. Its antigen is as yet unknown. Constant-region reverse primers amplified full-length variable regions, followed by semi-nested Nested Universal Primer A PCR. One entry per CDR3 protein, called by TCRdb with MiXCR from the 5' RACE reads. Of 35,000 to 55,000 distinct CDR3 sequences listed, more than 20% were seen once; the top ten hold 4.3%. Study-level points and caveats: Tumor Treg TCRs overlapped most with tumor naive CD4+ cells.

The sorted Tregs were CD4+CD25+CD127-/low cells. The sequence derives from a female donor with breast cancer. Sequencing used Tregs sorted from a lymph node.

The CDR3 protein is CASSQEGKGAEQFF. Written as DNA, the CDR3 is TGTGCCAGCAGCCAAGAGGGGAAGGGGGCTGAGCAGTTCTTC. The chain links TRBV4-2 to TRBJ2-1, with TRBD1 matching over 7 bases. V lost 0 bases to trimming and J lost 9 bases; unmatched junction nucleotides: 5. The CDR3 runs 14 residues. Germline CDR1 LGHNA, CDR2 YNFKEQ.